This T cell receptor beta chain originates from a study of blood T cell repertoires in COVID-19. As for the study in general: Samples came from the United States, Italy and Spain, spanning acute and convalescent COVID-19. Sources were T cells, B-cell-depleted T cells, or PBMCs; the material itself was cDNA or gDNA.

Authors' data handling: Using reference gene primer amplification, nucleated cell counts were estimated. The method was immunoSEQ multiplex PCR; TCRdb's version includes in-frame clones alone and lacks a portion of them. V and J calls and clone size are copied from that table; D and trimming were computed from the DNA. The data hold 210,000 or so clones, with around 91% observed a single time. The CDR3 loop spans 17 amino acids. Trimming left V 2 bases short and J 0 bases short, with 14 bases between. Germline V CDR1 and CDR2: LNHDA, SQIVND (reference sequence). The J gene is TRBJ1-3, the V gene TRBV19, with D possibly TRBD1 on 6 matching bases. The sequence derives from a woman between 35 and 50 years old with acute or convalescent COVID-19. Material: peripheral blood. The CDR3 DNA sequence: TGTGCCAGTAGTATAATGGCGGGGGCCCGCTCTGGAAACACCATATATTTT. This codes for CASSIMAGARSGNTIYF.